The 20 T cell receptor beta chains presented below share a single source sample, sequenced in a study of graft-versus-host responses after intestinal transplantation. The data were produced by immunoSEQ multiplex PCR, yet TCRdb's version contains in-frame clones alone and is incomplete. This sample has approximately 89,000 clones, with around nine tenths found just once. This material consisted of PBMCs, taken about 450 days after intestinal transplant. The receptors were gathered from a human patient who received an intestinal transplant, so some T cells may come from the graft donor.

The chain is built from TRBV5-4 and TRBJ1-5, with 8 bases aligning to TRBD1. Trimming at V came to 2 bases and at J to 1 base, leaving 2 bases not matched to a gene. CDR3 size: 15 residues. In germline, CDR1 is SGHNT, CDR2 YYREEE (reference sequence). CDR3 nucleotides: TGTGCCAGCAGCTTCGACAGGGGAAGCAATCAGCCCCAGCATTTT. Its translation is CASSFDRGSNQPQHF.

The chain employs TRBV21-1 and TRBJ1-5; the table's D call, TRBD1, has no DNA check behind it. TRBV21-1 is deemed a pseudogene. The CDR3 consists of 19 residues. The CDR3 is CASSPRTGRGIYSNQPQHF. The CDR3 DNA reads as TGTGCCAGCAGCCCCCGGACAGGGCGAGGGATCTATAGCAATCAGCCCCAGCATTTT.

The CDR3 DNA sequence: TGTGCCAGCAGGGGTTCGGGACTAGACACAGATACGCAGTATTTT. Translation gives CASRGSGLDTDTQYF. V usage is TRBV9 and J usage is TRBJ2-3; TRBD2 matches 8 bases. Germline assignment: CDR1 SGDLS and CDR2 YYNGEE. V lost 5 bases, J lost 2 bases, and 7 bases stayed unmatched. This CDR3 is built from 15 residues. The whole variable domain, remainder taken from reference TRBV9 and TRBJ2-3, is DSGVTQTPKHLITATGQRVTLRCSPRSGDLSVYWYQQSLDQGLQFLIQYYNGEERAKGNILERFSAQQFPDLHSELNLSSLELGDSALYFCASRGSGLDTDTQYFGPGTRLTVL.

This rearrangement joins TRBV7-6 to TRBJ1-3; D may be TRBD1 (6 bases). CDR1 SGHVS and CDR2 FNYEAQ come from the germline V gene. Trimming took 5 bases from V and 4 from J, leaving 9 bases between them. This CDR3 spans 13 amino acids. The CDR3, as DNA: TGTGCCAGCAGCCCCGACAGGGGAAACACCATATATTTT. Amino acids: CASSPDRGNTIYF.

The chain links TRBV4-1 to TRBJ2-5; D is possibly TRBD2 (5 bases). In germline, CDR1 is MGHRA, CDR2 YSYEKL. Trimming stripped 0 bases from V and 5 bases from J, with 19 bases between. This CDR3 is 17 amino acids long. CDR3 sequence: CASSQDWRNSLGETQYF. The DNA of the CDR3 is TGCGCCAGCAGCCAAGATTGGAGGAACAGCCTTGGGGAGACCCAGTACTTC.

This clone was detected a few times. V usage is TRBV5-6 and J usage is TRBJ2-7; D may be TRBD1 (5 bases). The V and J ends lost 1 base and 9 bases respectively, with 17 bases between them. CDR1 and CDR2 from the germline V gene are SGHDT and YYEEEE. The CDR3 extends over 14 amino acids. The CDR3 DNA follows: TGTGCCAGCAGCTTGTCCCCAGGGTCTAAGGTGCAGTACTTC. Translation gives CASSLSPGSKVQYF.

This chain links TRBV7-9 with TRBJ1-2; 11 positions agree with TRBD1. V gave up 5 bases and J gave up 3 bases; unmatched junction bases: 11. CDR3 length: 17 residues. Germline loops: CDR1 SEHNR, CDR2 FQNEAQ (reference sequence). The CDR3 here is CASSTGQGAWGYYGYTF. The CDR3 DNA is TGTGCCAGCAGCACCGGACAGGGGGCTTGGGGTTACTATGGCTACACCTTC.

This chain uses TRBV2 with TRBJ1-5; tentatively, D is TRBD1 (5 bases). Germline CDR1 reads SNHLY; CDR2 reads FYNNEI. This CDR3 contains 16 residues. V shed 2 bases and J shed 1 base, with 12 bases lying between them. CDR3 coding DNA: TGTGCCAGCAGTGAATTAACAGGCTGGAGCAATCAGCCCCAGCATTTT. Amino acids: CASSELTGWSNQPQHF. The variable domain in full, with the rest retrieved from reference TRBV2 and TRBJ1-5, is EPEVTQTPSHQVTQMGQEVILRCVPISNHLYFYWYRQILGQKVEFLVSFYNNEISEKSEIFDDQFSVERPDGSNFTLKIRSTKLEDSAMYFCASSELTGWSNQPQHFGDGTRLSIL.

The chain joins TRBV6-1 to TRBJ2-5; D unclear. CDR1 is MNHNS and CDR2 is SASEGT in the germline V gene. This CDR3 has 12 residues. Trimming removed 6 bases at V and 7 bases at J, with 12 bases between. CDR3 DNA sequence: TGTGCCAGCAGATCGACACCCAGGACCCAGTACTTC. It specifies CASRSTPRTQYF.

This chain links TRBV11-2 with TRBJ1-5, with D unresolved. Trimming cost V 5 bases and J 6 bases, with 11 bases left between them. The CDR3 runs 13 residues. The germline CDR1 and CDR2 sequences are SGHAT and FQNNGV. CDR3: CASSRSWGQPQHF. The CDR3 DNA follows: TGTGCCAGCAGCCGAAGTTGGGGTCAGCCCCAGCATTTT.

This clone is a singleton in its sample. The chain combines TRBV2 with TRBJ2-7; D is ambiguous. The CDR3 length is 11 residues. V was shortened by 4 bases and J by 3 bases, with 4 bases between the two germline ends. Per germline, CDR1 SNHLY and CDR2 FYNNEI. The CDR3, as DNA: TGTGCCAGCAGTGGGGACTACGAGCAGTACTTC. It specifies CASSGDYEQYF.

CDR3 nucleotide sequence: TGTGCCAGTAGAGAGGGGGCGAATAAAGACAATGAAGCTTTCTTT. It encodes CASREGANKDNEAFF. V gene TRBV19 combines with J gene TRBJ1-1, with 7 bases that match TRBD1. The CDR3 has 15 residues. The V gene end was trimmed by 6 bases and the J gene end by 7 bases; junction bases not matched to a gene: 14. Germline V CDR1 and CDR2: LNHDA, SQIVND (reference sequence).

The CDR3 nucleotides are TGTGCCAGCAGCCAAGTTTCGCAAGATCGGGGCAATCAGCCCCAGCATTTT. Amino acid sequence: CASSQVSQDRGNQPQHF. The chain combines TRBV4-2 with TRBJ1-5; D not certain. Per germline, CDR1 LGHNA and CDR2 YNFKEQ. There are 17 residues in the CDR3. The V gene lost 1 base and the J gene lost 2 bases, with 15 bases spanning the gap.

The rearrangement links TRBV2 to TRBJ2-3; 12 nucleotides line up with TRBD2. Germline loops: CDR1 SNHLY, CDR2 FYNNEI. This CDR3 comprises 16 residues. Losses at the gene ends were 4 bases for V and 6 bases for J; bases not matched to a gene: 8. CDR3 sequence (DNA): TGTGCCAGCAGTGTCGCCGGACTAGCGGGGTTGGATACGCAGTATTTT. Translating gives CASSVAGLAGLDTQYF.

The V gene is TRBV7-8, the J gene TRBJ1-5; D is uncertain. Germline CDR1 is SGHVS and CDR2 is FQNEAQ. The CDR3 sequence is 17 residues long. V lost 1 base to trimming and J lost 7 bases, with 20 bases between them. The CDR3 reads CASSLEVGQANRQPQHF. The CDR3 DNA sequence: TGTGCCAGCAGCTTAGAGGTCGGCCAGGCCAACAGACAGCCCCAGCATTTT. The full variable domain, in which reference TRBV7-8 and TRBJ1-5 provide the parts outside the CDR3, is GAGVSQSPRYKVAKRGQDVALRCDPISGHVSLFWYQQALGQGPEFLTYFQNEAQLDKSGLPSDRFFAERPEGSVSTLKIQRTQQEDSAVYLCASSLEVGQANRQPQHFGDGTRLSIL.

This clone has just one count. The chain has TRBV6-6 and TRBJ1-1, with D maybe TRBD1 (5 bases). CDR1 and CDR2 from the germline V gene are MNHNY and SVGAGI (reference sequence). V dropped 5 bases and J dropped 8 bases, with 12 bases sitting between them. The CDR3 spans 12 residues. The DNA for the CDR3 is TGTGCCAGCAGTCCCCCGGGACCGGAAGCTTTCTTT. This gives the protein CASSPPGPEAFF.

The chain couples TRBV9 to TRBJ2-5; D is undetermined. This CDR3 is 14 amino acids long. V shed 1 base and J shed 5 bases, with 12 bases lying between them. Germline V gene sequence: CDR1 SGDLS, CDR2 YYNGEE. CDR3 DNA sequence: TGTGCCAGCAGCGTACCCGGGCCAACGGAGACCCAGTACTTC. Translated: CASSVPGPTETQYF.

This chain joins TRBV18 and TRBJ1-3; D may be TRBD1 (5 bases). The CDR3 consists of 17 residues. Germline lookup yields CDR1 KGHSH and CDR2 LQKENI. V gave up 0 bases and J gave up 4 bases, with 16 bases separating them. CDR3 region: CASSPPMGPPGGNTIYF. The CDR3 region has the DNA TGTGCCAGCTCACCACCCATGGGGCCCCCCGGAGGAAACACCATATATTTT. The whole variable domain, remainder taken from reference TRBV18 and TRBJ1-3, is NAGVMQNPRHLVRRRGQEARLRCSPMKGHSHVYWYRQLPEEGLKFMVYLQKENIIDESGMPKERFSAEFPKEGPSILRIQQVVRGDSAAYFCASSPPMGPPGGNTIYFGEGSWLTVV.

This clone was observed a few times. The genes are TRBV27 and TRBJ2-7, with 7 bases fitting TRBD1. The CDR3 is 16 amino acids. V gave up 0 bases and J gave up 1 base; unmatched junction bases: 6. The germline V gene encodes CDR1 MNHEY and CDR2 SMNVEV (reference sequence). CDR3 sequence: CASSLSNRQGSYEQYF. DNA for the CDR3: TGTGCCAGCAGTTTATCTAATCGACAGGGATCCTACGAGCAGTACTTC.

This rearrangement joins TRBV7-9 to TRBJ1-3; D is undetermined. This CDR3 contains 11 residues. The V gene's germline CDR1 is SEHNR and CDR2 FQNEAQ (reference sequence). V was shortened by 1 base and J by 6 bases, with 1 base between the two germline ends. The CDR3 loop reads CASSLENTIYF. The DNA of the CDR3 is TGTGCCAGCAGCTTAGAAAACACCATATATTTT.